This TCR beta chain was sequenced for a study of T cells after somatic rescue of genetic block. Germline loops: CDR1 SNHLY, CDR2 FYNNEI. This CDR3 contains 14 residues. V gave up 8 bases and J gave up 6 bases; unmatched junction bases: 7. Sequenced by immunoSEQ multiplex PCR; TCRdb stores in-frame clones only, minus some. Of 15,000 or so clones in the sample, about 70% were seen once. The sequence was collected from a young man. The rearrangement links TRBV2 to TRBJ2-2, with 9 bases aligning to TRBD1. The sequenced sample consisted of peripheral blood mononuclear cells (PBMCs). CDR3 coding DNA: TGTGCCAGCCAAACAACAGGGGGCCCCGGGGAGCTGTTTTTT. It yields the protein CASQTTGGPGELFF.